The TCR beta chain described here comes from a study of blood T cell repertoires in COVID-19. This CDR3 contains 15 residues. CDR1 and CDR2 from the germline V gene are SSHAT and FNYEAQ (reference sequence). Using immunoSEQ multiplex PCR, the repertoire was profiled, and TCRdb retains in-frame clones only, with some absent. The data hold roughly 360,000 clones, with about 89% observed a single time. As concerns this clone: The junction departs from the called germline gene at one end, perhaps through a read error.

This chain uses TRBV7-7 with TRBJ2-1, with 7 bases lining up with TRBD1. The sequenced sample was PBMCs or T cells enriched from blood (not recorded which). The receptor's source is a man aged 25 to 40 who had recovered from COVID-19. CDR3: CASSPARQGGNEQFF. The DNA of the CDR3 is TGTGCTAGCAGCCCGGCCCGACAGGGCGGGAATGAGCAGTTCTTC.